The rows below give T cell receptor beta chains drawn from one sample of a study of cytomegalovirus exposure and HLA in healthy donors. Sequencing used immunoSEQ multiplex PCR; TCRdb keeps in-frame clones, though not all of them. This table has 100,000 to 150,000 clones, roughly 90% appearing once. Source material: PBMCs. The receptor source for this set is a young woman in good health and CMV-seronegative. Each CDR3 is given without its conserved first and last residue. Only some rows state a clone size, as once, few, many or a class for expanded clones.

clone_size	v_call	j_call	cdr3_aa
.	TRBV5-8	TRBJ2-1	ASSLAATSYNEQF
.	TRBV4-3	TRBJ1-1	ASSQTLPNHPRVDTEAF
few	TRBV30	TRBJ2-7	AWGQGDEQY
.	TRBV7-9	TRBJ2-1	ASSLEDRGSGNINEQF
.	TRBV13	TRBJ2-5	ASSFRGNQETQY
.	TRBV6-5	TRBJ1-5	ASSYDGSGQLRH
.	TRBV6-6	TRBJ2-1	ASGYRGLHNEQF
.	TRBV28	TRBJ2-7	ASVTSGAYEQY
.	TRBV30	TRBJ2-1	AWSSSRTSGGAGEQF
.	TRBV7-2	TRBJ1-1	ASSTGRLDTEAF
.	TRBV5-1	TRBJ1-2	ASSLGRGDYGYT
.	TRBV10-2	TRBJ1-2	ASSNAGGGWGYGYT
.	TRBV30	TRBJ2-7	AWIGGYEQY
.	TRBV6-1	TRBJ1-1	ASNDVTVNTEAF
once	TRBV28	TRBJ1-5	ASSFSLGEKKDQPQH
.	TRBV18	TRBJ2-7	ASSPPASGGFYEQY
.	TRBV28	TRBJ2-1	ASSTYASGDNEQF
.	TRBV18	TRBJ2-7	ASSLDSYEQY